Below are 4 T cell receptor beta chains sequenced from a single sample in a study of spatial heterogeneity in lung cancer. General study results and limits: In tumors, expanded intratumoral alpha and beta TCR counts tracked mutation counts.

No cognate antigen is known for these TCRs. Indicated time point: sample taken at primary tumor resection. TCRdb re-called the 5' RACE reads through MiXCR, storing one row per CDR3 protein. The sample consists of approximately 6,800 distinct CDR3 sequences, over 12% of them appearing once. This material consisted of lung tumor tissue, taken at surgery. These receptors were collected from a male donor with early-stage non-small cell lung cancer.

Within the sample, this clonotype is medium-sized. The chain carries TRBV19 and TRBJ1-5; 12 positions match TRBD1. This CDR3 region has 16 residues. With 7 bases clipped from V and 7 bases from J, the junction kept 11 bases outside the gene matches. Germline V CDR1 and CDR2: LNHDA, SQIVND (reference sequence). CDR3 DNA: TGTGCCAGTACCACTCCGGGACAGGGGGCAGGACAGCCCCAGCATTTT. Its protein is CASTTPGQGAGQPQHF.

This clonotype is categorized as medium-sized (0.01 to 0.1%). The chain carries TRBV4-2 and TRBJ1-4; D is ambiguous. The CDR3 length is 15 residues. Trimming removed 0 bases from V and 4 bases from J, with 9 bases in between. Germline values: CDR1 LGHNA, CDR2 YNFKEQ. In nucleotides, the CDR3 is TGTGCCAGCAGCCAAGAACACGTTTTTAATGAAAAACTGTTTTTT. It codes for CASSQEHVFNEKLFF.

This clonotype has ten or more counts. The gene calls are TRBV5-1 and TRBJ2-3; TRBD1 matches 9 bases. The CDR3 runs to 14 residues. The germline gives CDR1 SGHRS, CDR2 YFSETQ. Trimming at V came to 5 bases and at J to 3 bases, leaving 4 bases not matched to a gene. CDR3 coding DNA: TGCGCCAGCAGTCGGGACAGGGCTACAGATACGCAGTATTTT. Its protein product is CASSRDRATDTQYF.

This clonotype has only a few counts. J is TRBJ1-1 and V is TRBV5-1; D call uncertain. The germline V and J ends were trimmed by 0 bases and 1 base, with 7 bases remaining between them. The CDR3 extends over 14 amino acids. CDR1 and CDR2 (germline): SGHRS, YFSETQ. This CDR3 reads CASSLGATNTEAFF. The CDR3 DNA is TGCGCCAGCAGCTTGGGAGCAACGAACACTGAAGCTTTCTTT.